This is a list of T cell receptor beta chains from one sample in a study of Ad26.COV2.S vaccination and SARS-CoV-2 variants. Using immunoSEQ multiplex PCR, the repertoire was profiled, and TCRdb retains in-frame clones only, with some absent. The table shows 300,000 to 350,000 clones, with around 89% occurring only once. Source: peripheral blood, taken in a trial of Ad26.COV2.S vaccine versus placebo. These TCRs come from a person aged 18-60 years who received the Ad26.COV2.S COVID-19 vaccine or a placebo. The CDR3 runs from the conserved cysteine through the conserved F or W. The D gene is left open where the match is weak. Clone size appears in some rows only: once, few, many, or a class for an expanded clone.

j_gene	d_gene	v_gene	abundance	CDR3aa	CDR3nt
TRBJ2-1	TRBD2	TRBV7-2	.	CASSLGSWASGAYNEQFF	TGTGCCAGCAGCTTAGGGTCATGGGCTAGCGGCGCCTACAATGAGCAGTTCTTC
TRBJ1-1	TRBD1	TRBV7-3	.	CASSITGVPWTEAFF	TGTGCCAGCAGCATAACAGGGGTACCTTGGACTGAAGCTTTCTTT
TRBJ1-5	.	TRBV30	.	CAWSVPAAINQPQHF	TGTGCCTGGAGTGTTCCGGCCGCCATCAATCAGCCCCAGCATTTT
TRBJ2-7	TRBD2	TRBV10-3	.	CATSGVSYEQYF	TGTGCCACTAGCGGAGTCTCCTACGAGCAGTACTTC
TRBJ1-1	TRBD1	TRBV29-1	.	CSVERARDRGVLDMNTEAFF	TGCAGCGTTGAAAGGGCCCGGGACAGGGGGGTTCTGGACATGAACACTGAAGCTTTCTTT
TRBJ1-1	.	TRBV5-8	.	CASSLGFLQGANTEAFF	TGTGCCAGCAGCTTGGGATTCTTACAGGGCGCGAACACTGAAGCTTTCTTT
TRBJ1-5	.	TRBV2	.	CASSVDSNQPQHF	TGTGCCAGCAGCGTGGACAGCAATCAGCCCCAGCATTTT
TRBJ1-6	.	TRBV28	.	CASRPGTSYNSPLHF	TGTGCCAGCAGGCCCGGGACCTCCTATAATTCACCCCTCCACTTT
TRBJ2-7	.	TRBV5-1	.	CASSLGVEGYEQYF	TGCGCCAGCAGCTTGGGAGTGGAGGGCTACGAGCAGTACTTC
TRBJ2-1	TRBD2	TRBV28	.	CASSTPSGGFYNEQFF	TGTGCCAGCAGTACCCCTAGCGGAGGATTCTACAATGAGCAGTTCTTC
TRBJ1-6	TRBD1	TRBV27	few	CASRLTGENSPLHF	TGTGCCAGCCGTTTGACAGGGGAAAATTCACCCCTCCACTTT
TRBJ2-1	.	TRBV7-3	.	CASSLDPTNEQFF	TGTGCCAGCAGCCTTGACCCGACCAATGAGCAGTTCTTC
TRBJ1-1	.	TRBV7-9	.	CASSLLGTGVNTEAFF	TGTGCCAGCAGCTTACTGGGGACGGGGGTGAACACTGAAGCTTTCTTT
TRBJ1-2	TRBD1	TRBV6-5	.	CASSRGQGIGGYTF	TGTGCCAGCAGTAGGGGACAGGGCATAGGAGGCTACACCTTC
TRBJ1-4	.	TRBV5-8	.	CASSLLQLNNEKLFF	TGTGCCAGCAGCTTGCTCCAGCTGAATAATGAAAAACTGTTTTTT
TRBJ1-1	.	TRBV2	once	CASLSGTEAFF	TGTGCCAGTCTATCGGGTACTGAAGCTTTCTTT
TRBJ2-7	.	TRBV4-3	.	CASSQDRYSYEQYF	TGCGCCAGCAGCCAAGATCGGTACTCCTACGAGCAGTACTTC
TRBJ1-1	.	TRBV5-4	.	CASSSGVRNTEAFF	TGTGCCAGCAGTTCGGGGGTTCGGAACACTGAAGCTTTCTTT
TRBJ2-1	.	TRBV11-3	.	CASSLVQGGFDEQFF	TGTGCCAGCAGCTTAGTGCAGGGGGGCTTCGATGAGCAGTTCTTC